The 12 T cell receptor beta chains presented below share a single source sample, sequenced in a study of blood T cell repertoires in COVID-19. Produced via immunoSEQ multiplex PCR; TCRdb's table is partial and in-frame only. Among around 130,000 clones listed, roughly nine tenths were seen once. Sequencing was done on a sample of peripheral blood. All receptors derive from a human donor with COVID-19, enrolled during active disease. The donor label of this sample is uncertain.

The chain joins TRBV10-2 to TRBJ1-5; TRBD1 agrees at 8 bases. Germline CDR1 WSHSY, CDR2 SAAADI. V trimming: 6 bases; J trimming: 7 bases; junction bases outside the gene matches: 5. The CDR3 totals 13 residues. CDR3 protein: CASSRGREQPQHF. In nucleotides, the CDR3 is TGCGCCAGCAGCAGGGGGCGCGAACAGCCCCAGCATTTT.

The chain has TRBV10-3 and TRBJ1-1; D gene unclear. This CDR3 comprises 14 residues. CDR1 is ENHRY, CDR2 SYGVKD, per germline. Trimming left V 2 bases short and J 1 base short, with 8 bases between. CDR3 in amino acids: CAISEGEKNTEAFF. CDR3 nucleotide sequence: TGTGCCATCAGTGAGGGGGAGAAGAACACTGAAGCTTTCTTT.

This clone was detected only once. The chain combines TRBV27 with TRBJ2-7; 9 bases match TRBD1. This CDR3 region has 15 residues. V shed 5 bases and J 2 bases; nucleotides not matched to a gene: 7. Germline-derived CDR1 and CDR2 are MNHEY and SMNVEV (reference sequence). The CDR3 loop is CASSTTGGDPYEQYF. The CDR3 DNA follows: TGTGCCAGCAGTACCACAGGGGGCGATCCCTACGAGCAGTACTTC.

For the CDR3, the DNA is TGCGCCAGCCGAGACAGGGTCACCGGGGAGCTGTTTTTT. Amino acid sequence: CASRDRVTGELFF. The chain has TRBV5-1 and TRBJ2-2, with 7 nucleotides matching TRBD1. V lost 7 bases and J lost 4; bases outside the gene matches: 4. In germline, CDR1 is SGHRS, CDR2 YFSETQ. This CDR3 spans 13 amino acids.

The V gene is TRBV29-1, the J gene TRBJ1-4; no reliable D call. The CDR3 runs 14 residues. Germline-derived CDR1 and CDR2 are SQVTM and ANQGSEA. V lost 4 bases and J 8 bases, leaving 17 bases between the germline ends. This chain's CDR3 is CSVAGGGRGEKLFF. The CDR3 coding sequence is TGCAGCGTTGCGGGTGGAGGAAGAGGCGAAAAACTGTTTTTT.

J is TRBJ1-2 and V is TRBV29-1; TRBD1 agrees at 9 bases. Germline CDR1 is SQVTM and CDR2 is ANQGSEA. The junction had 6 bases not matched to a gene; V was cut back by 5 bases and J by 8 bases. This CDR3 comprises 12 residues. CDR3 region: CSVTRDRVGYTF. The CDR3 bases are TGCAGCGTTACCCGGGACAGGGTCGGCTACACCTTC.

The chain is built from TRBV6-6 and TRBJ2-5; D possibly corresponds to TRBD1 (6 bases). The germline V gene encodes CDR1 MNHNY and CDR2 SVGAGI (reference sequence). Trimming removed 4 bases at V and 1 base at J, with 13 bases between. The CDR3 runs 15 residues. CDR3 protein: CASSLAAGVQETQYF. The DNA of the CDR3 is TGTGCCAGCAGTTTGGCGGCAGGGGTCCAAGAGACCCAGTACTTC.

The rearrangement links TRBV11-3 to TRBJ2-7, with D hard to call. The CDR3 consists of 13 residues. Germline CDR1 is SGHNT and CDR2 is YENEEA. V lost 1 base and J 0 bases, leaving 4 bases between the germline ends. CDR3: CASSLGVSYEQYF. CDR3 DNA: TGTGCCAGCAGCTTAGGCGTCTCCTACGAGCAGTACTTC.

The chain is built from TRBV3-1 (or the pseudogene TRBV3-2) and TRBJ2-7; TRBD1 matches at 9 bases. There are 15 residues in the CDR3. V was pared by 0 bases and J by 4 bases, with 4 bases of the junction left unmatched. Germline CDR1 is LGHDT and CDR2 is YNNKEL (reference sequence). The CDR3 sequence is CASSQEGTGRYEQYF. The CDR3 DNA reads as TGTGCCAGCAGCCAAGAAGGGACAGGGAGGTACGAGCAGTACTTC.

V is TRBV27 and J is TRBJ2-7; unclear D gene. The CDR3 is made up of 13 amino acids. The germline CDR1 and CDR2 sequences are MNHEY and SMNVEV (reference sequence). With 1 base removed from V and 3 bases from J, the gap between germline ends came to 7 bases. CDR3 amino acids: CASSLYYNYEQYF. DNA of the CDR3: TGTGCCAGCAGTTTATACTATAACTACGAGCAGTACTTC.

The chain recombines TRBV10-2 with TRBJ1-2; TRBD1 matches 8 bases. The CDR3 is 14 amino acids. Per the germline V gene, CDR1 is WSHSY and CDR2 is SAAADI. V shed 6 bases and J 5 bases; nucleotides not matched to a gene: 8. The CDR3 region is CASSGNRGGYGYTF. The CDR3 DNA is TGCGCCAGCAGCGGGAACAGGGGGGGATATGGCTACACCTTC.

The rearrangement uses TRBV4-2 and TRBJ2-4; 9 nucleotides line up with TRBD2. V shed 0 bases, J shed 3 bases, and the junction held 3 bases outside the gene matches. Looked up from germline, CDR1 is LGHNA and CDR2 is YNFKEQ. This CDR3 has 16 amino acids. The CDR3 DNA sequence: TGTGCCAGCAGCCAAGATCTAGCGGGGAACAAAAACATTCAGTACTTC. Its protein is CASSQDLAGNKNIQYF.